This passage covers 12 T cell receptor beta chains from one sample sequenced in a study of cytomegalovirus exposure and HLA in healthy donors. Amplification used 60 Vbeta primers and 13 Jbeta primers. Clones were sequenced by immunoSEQ multiplex PCR, and TCRdb holds only the in-frame ones, with some missing. Among about 170,000 clones, over 80% were seen once, and the ten largest hold 0.95% to 1.5%. The specimen was PBMCs. These receptors originate from a boy younger than 10 in good health and CMV-seronegative.

V and J are TRBV7-2 and TRBJ2-2; 9 bases fit TRBD2. J was trimmed by 2 bases and V by 2 bases; bases with no gene match: 6. The germline CDR1 and CDR2 sequences are SGHTA and FQGNSA. The CDR3 is 17 amino acids. The CDR3 is CASSLFRTSDNTGELFF. The CDR3, as DNA: TGTGCCAGCAGCTTATTCCGGACTAGCGACAACACCGGGGAGCTGTTTTTT.

The chain carries TRBV30 and TRBJ1-1; TRBD1 aligns across 8 bases. J lost 2 bases, V lost 2 bases, and 4 bases had no gene match. This CDR3 region has 14 residues. Germline V gene data show CDR1 as GTSNPN and CDR2 as SVGIG (reference sequence). The CDR3 DNA reads TGTGCCTGGAGTATTACAGGGGGTAACACTGAAGCTTTCTTT. Translation gives CAWSITGGNTEAFF.

The J gene is TRBJ2-1, the V gene TRBV7-2; 8 nucleotides agree with TRBD2. The V gene's germline CDR1 is SGHTA and CDR2 FQGNSA. Losses at the gene ends were 1 base for V and 3 bases for J; bases not matched to a gene: 5. CDR3 length: 16 amino acids. The chain's CDR3 is CASSLVLAGLYNEQFF. CDR3 DNA: TGTGCCAGCAGCTTAGTCTTAGCGGGGCTCTACAATGAGCAGTTCTTC.

Written as DNA, the CDR3 is TGTGCCAGCAGCGCCAAGACAGGGGGTAACACTGAAGCTTTCTTT. Amino acids: CASSAKTGGNTEAFF. The J gene is TRBJ1-1, the V gene TRBV9; 9 bases are a match to TRBD1. Germline assignment: CDR1 SGDLS and CDR2 YYNGEE. The CDR3 has 15 residues. V was clipped by 3 bases and J by 2 bases; unmatched bases: 5.

The chain recombines TRBV7-7 with TRBJ2-1; 10 bases align to TRBD2. With V trimmed by 4 bases and J by 5 bases, 11 bases remained unmatched. CDR3 length equals 17 residues. Germline values: CDR1 SSHAT, CDR2 FNYEAQ (reference sequence). The CDR3 is CASSSLGSGGPNNEQFF. CDR3 DNA: TGTGCCAGCAGCTCCTTAGGTAGCGGGGGGCCGAACAATGAGCAGTTCTTC.

The chain uses TRBV7-9 and TRBJ2-3; 7 bases are a match to TRBD1. V was pared by 2 bases and J by 2 bases, with 4 bases of the junction left unmatched. CDR1 is SEHNR, CDR2 FQNEAQ, per germline (reference sequence). This CDR3 spans 15 amino acids. CDR3 amino acids: CASSLLTGLTDTQYF. The CDR3 DNA is TGTGCCAGCAGCTTATTGACAGGGCTCACAGATACGCAGTATTTT. Full variable domain (missing parts from reference TRBV7-9 and TRBJ2-3): DTGVSQNPRHKITKRGQNVTFRCDPISEHNRLYWYRQTLGQGPEFLTYFQNEAQLEKSRLLSDRFSAERPKGSFSTLEIQRTEQGDSAMYLCASSLLTGLTDTQYFGPGTRLTVL.

The rearrangement links TRBV5-4 to TRBJ2-3; D perhaps matches TRBD2 (6 bases). Looked up from germline, CDR1 is SGHNT and CDR2 is YYREEE (reference sequence). The length of the CDR3 is 17 residues. The V end was cut by 4 bases, the J end by 2 bases, with 20 bases between. The CDR3 sequence is CASSPLIGAGATDTQYF. DNA of the CDR3: TGTGCCAGCAGCCCCCTGATAGGAGCGGGTGCCACAGATACGCAGTATTTT. Full variable domain (rest looked up from reference TRBV5-4 and TRBJ2-3): ETGVTQSPTHLIKTRGQQVTLRCSSQSGHNTVSWYQQALGQGPQFIFQYYREEENGRGNFPPRFSGLQFPNYSSELNVNALELDDSALYLCASSPLIGAGATDTQYFGPGTRLTVL.

The chain carries TRBV4-3 and TRBJ2-3, with 8 bases matching TRBD1. The CDR3 totals 17 residues. The germline CDR1 and CDR2 sequences are LGHNA and YSLEER. Trimming took 0 bases from V and 7 from J; bases not matched to a gene: 12. CDR3 nucleotide sequence: TGCGCCAGCAGCCAAGATAGGGGACAGGCCCCGGGGTATACGCAGTATTTT. Encoded protein: CASSQDRGQAPGYTQYF.

The chain links TRBV5-1 to TRBJ2-1; maybe TRBD2 (5 bases). The germline V and J ends were trimmed by 7 bases and 7 bases, with 9 bases remaining between them. This CDR3 region has 11 residues. Germline V gene data show CDR1 as SGHRS and CDR2 as YFSETQ. The CDR3 region is CASSRGNEQFF. The CDR3 nucleotides are TGCGCCAGCTCACGCGGGAATGAGCAGTTCTTC.

The J gene is TRBJ2-5, the V gene TRBV6-4, with a weak D call TRBD2 (5 bases). This CDR3 region has 11 residues. Germline CDR1 reads MRHNA; CDR2 reads SNTAGT. Trimming took off 6 bases at V and 4 bases at J, with 6 bases between the two ends. The CDR3 region is CASREGETQYF. CDR3 nucleotides: TGTGCCAGCAGAGAGGGAGAGACCCAGTACTTC.

V and J are TRBV19 and TRBJ1-1; D is unresolved. Germline V gene lookup returns CDR1 LNHDA and CDR2 SQIVND (reference sequence). Deletions cut 6 bases from V and 0 bases from J, with 8 bases between. The CDR3 consists of 13 residues. The chain's CDR3 is CASSSLLNTEAFF. CDR3 nucleotide sequence: TGTGCCAGTAGCTCCCTCCTGAACACTGAAGCTTTCTTT.

The chain joins TRBV9 to TRBJ2-7, with D perhaps TRBD2 (5 bases). Germline lookup yields CDR1 SGDLS and CDR2 YYNGEE. V dropped 0 bases and J dropped 2 bases, with 12 bases sitting between them. The CDR3 is 15 residues long. CDR3 DNA sequence: TGTGCCAGCAGCGTAGGAGGTAGCGAAGCCTACGAGCAGTACTTC. Its translation: CASSVGGSEAYEQYF.